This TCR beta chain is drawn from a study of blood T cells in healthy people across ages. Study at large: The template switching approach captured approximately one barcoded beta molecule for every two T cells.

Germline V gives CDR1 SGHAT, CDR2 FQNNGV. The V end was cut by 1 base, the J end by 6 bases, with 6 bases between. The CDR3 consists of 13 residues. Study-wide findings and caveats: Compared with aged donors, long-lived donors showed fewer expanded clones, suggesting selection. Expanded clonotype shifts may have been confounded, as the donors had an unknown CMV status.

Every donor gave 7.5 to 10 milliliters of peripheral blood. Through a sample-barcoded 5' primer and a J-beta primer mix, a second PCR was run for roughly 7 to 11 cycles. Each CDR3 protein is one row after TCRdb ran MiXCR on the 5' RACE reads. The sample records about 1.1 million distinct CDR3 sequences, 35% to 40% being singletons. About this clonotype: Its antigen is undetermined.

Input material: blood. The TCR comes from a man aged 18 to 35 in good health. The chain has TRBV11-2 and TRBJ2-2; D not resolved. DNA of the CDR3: TGTGCCAGCAGCTTAGGGGTGCCCGGGGAGCTGTTTTTT. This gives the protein CASSLGVPGELFF.